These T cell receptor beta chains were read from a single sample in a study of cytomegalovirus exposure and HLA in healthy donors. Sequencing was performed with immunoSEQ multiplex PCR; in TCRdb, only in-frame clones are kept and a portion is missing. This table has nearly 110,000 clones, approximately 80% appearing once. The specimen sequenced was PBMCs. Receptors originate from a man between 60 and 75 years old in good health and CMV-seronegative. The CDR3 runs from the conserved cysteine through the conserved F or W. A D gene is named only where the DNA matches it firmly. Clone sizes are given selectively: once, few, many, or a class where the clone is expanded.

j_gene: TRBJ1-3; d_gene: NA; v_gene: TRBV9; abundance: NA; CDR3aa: CASSATIGSGNTIYF; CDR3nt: TGTGCCAGCAGCGCGACGATCGGGTCTGGAAACACCATATATTTT
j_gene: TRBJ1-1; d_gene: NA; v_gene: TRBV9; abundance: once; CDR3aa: CASSVALTSTEAFF; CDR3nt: TGTGCCAGCAGCGTAGCGCTCACTTCAACTGAAGCTTTCTTT
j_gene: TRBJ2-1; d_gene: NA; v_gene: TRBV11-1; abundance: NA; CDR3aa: CASSSDSPFSYNEQFF; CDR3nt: TGTGCCAGCAGCTCGGACAGCCCCTTCTCCTACAATGAGCAGTTCTTC
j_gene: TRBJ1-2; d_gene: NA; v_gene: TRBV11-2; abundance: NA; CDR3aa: CASSGRAGPWDYTF; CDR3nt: TGTGCCAGCAGCGGCAGGGCAGGGCCTTGGGACTACACCTTC
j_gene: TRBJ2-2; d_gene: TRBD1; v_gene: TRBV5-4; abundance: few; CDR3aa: CASSSFQGAGGELFF; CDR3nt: TGTGCCAGCAGCTCCTTTCAGGGGGCTGGCGGGGAGCTGTTTTTT
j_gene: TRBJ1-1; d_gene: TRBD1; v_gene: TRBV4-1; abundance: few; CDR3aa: CASSLYDRDTEAFF; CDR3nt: TGCGCCAGCAGCCTTTACGACAGGGATACTGAAGCTTTCTTT
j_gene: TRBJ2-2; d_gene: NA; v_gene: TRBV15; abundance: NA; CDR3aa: CATSNGVNTGELFF; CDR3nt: TGTGCCACCAGCAACGGGGTCAACACCGGGGAGCTGTTTTTT
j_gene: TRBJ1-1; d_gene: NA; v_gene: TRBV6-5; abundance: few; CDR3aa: CASSYLWGDTEAFF; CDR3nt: TGTGCCAGCAGTTACCTTTGGGGGGACACTGAAGCTTTCTTT
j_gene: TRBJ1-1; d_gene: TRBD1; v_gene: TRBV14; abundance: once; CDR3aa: CASSLGTGWNTEAFF; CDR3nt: TGTGCCAGCAGCCTAGGGACAGGGTGGAACACTGAAGCTTTCTTT
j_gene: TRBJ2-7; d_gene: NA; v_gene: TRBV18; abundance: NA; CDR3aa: CASSPTGFEQYF; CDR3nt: TGTGCCAGCTCACCCACAGGGTTCGAGCAGTACTTC
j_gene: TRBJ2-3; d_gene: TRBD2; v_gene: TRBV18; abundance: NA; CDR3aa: CASSRASGAGTDTQYF; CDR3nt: TGTGCCAGCTCAAGGGCTAGCGGGGCCGGGACAGATACGCAGTATTTT
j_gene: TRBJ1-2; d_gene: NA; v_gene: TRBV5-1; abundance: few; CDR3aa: CASREQNYGYTF; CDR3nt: TGCGCCAGCAGGGAACAGAACTATGGCTACACCTTC
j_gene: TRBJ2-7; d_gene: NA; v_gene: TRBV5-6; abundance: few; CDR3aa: CASSFGGRRHEQYF; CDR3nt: TGTGCCAGCAGCTTCGGAGGGAGGAGGCACGAGCAGTACTTC
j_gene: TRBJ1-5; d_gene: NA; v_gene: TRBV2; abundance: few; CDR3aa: CASSGEEMQPQHF; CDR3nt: TGTGCCAGCAGCGGGGAAGAGATGCAGCCCCAGCATTTT
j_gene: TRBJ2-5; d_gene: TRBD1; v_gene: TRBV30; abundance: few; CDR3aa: CAWSVGGGQETQYF; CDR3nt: TGTGCCTGGAGTGTAGGGGGCGGTCAAGAGACCCAGTACTTC
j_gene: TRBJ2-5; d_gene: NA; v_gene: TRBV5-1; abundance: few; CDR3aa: CASSLVTGRQETQYF; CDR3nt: TGCGCCAGCAGCTTAGTTACAGGAAGGCAAGAGACCCAGTACTTC
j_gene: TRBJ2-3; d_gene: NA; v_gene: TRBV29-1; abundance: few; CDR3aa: CSAEGVTDTQYF; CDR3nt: TGCAGCGCCGAGGGGGTTACAGATACGCAGTATTTT
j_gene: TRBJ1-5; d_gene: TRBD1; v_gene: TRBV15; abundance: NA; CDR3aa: CATSRSTGGMGNQPQHF; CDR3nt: TGTGCCACCAGCAGATCGACAGGGGGCATGGGAAATCAGCCCCAGCATTTT
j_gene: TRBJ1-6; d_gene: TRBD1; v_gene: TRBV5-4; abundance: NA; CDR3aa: CASSPRTGTSSPLHF; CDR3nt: TGTGCCAGCAGCCCGAGGACAGGGACGAGTTCACCCCTCCACTTT
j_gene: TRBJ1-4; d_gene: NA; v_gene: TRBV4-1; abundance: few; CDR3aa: CASSQDKTGFNEKLFF; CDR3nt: TGCGCCAGCAGCCAAGATAAAACAGGCTTTAATGAAAAACTGTTTTTT
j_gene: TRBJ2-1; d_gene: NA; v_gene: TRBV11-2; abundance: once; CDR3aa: CASSLAFFTSDEQFF; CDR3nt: TGTGCCAGCAGCTTAGCATTCTTTACTTCGGATGAGCAGTTCTTC
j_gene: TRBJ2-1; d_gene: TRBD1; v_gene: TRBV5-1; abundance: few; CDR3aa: CASSTGTGSEQFF; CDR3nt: TGCGCCAGCAGCACCGGGACAGGGTCTGAGCAGTTCTTC
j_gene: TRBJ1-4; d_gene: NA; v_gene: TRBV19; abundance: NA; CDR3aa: CASNAGRLESNEKLFF; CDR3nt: TGTGCCAGTAACGCGGGCAGACTGGAAAGTAATGAAAAACTGTTTTTT
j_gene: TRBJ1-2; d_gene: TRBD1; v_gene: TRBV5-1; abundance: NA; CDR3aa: CASRAGQGDGYTF; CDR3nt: TGCGCCAGCAGGGCGGGCCAGGGGGATGGCTACACCTTC
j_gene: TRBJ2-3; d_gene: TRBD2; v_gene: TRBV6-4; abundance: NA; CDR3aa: CASSPTSGGVDTQYF; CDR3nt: TGTGCCAGCAGCCCGACGAGCGGGGGGGTCGATACGCAGTATTTT
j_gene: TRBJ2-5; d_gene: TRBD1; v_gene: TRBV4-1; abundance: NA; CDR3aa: CASSQDKGTGTKETQYF; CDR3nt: TGCGCCAGCAGCCAAGATAAAGGGACAGGGACGAAAGAGACCCAGTACTTC
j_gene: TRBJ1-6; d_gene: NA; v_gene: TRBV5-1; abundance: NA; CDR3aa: CASSLGQESFLGYNSPLHF; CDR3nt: TGCGCCAGCAGCTTGGGACAGGAGTCTTTTTTGGGCTATAATTCACCCCTCCACTTT
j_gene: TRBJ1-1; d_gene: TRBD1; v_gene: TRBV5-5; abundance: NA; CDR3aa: CASLQDRGMNTEAFF; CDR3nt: TGTGCCAGCCTCCAAGACAGGGGCATGAACACTGAAGCTTTCTTT
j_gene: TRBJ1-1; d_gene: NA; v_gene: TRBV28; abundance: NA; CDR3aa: CASSSEGVYTEAFF; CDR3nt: TGTGCCAGCAGTTCCGAGGGCGTATACACTGAAGCTTTCTTT
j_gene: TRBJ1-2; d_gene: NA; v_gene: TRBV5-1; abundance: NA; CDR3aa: CASSSEGGHGYTF; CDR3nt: TGCGCCAGCAGCTCGGAGGGAGGTCATGGCTACACCTTC
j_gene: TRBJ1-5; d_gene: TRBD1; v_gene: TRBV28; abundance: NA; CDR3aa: CASIPLQGAGDQAQHF; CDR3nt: TGTGCCAGCATTCCCCTTCAGGGGGCCGGCGACCAAGCCCAGCATTTT
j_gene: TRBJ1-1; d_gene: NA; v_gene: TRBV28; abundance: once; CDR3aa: CASSKTGNTEAFF; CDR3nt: TGTGCCAGCAGCAAGACAGGGAACACTGAAGCTTTCTTT
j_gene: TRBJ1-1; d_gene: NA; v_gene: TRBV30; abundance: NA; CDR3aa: CAWSLGGYTEAFF; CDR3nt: TGTGCCTGGAGTTTAGGGGGATACACTGAAGCTTTCTTT
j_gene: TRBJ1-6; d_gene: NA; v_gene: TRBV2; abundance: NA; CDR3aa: CASSELAGGTNSPLHF; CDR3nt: TGTGCCAGCAGTGAACTAGCGGGAGGAACTAATTCACCCCTCCACTTT
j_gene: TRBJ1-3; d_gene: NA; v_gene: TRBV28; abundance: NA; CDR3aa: CASLREALGNTIYF; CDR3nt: TGTGCCAGCCTCAGGGAGGCCCTCGGAAACACCATATATTTT
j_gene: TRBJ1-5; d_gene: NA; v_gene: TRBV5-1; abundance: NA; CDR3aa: CASSLEGGDNQPQHF; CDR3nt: TGCGCCAGCAGCTTGGAAGGGGGAGACAATCAGCCCCAGCATTTT
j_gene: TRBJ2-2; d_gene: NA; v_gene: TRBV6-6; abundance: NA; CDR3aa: CASSYDRNTGELFF; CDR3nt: TGTGCCAGCAGTTACGACAGAAACACCGGGGAGCTGTTTTTT
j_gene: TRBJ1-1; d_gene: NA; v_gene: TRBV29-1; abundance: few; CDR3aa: CSVLSTALNTEAFF; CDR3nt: TGCAGCGTTCTATCGACAGCGTTGAACACTGAAGCTTTCTTT
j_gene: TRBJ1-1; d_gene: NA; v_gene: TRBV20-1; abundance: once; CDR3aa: CSASVVGGTFF; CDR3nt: TGCAGTGCTAGCGTGGTCGGGGGAACTTTCTTT
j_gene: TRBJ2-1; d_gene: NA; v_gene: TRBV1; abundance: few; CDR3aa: CTSPWSGGANNEQFF; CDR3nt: TGCACCTCTCCCTGGAGCGGGGGGGCTAACAATGAGCAGTTCTTC
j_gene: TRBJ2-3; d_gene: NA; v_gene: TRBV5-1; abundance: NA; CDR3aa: CASSLGQGGDTQYF; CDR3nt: TGCGCCAGCAGCTTGGGGCAGGGGGGAGATACGCAGTATTTT
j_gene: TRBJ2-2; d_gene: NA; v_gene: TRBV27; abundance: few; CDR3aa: CASRRGGSDTGELFF; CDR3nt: TGTGCCAGCAGGAGGGGGGGCTCGGACACCGGGGAGCTGTTTTTT
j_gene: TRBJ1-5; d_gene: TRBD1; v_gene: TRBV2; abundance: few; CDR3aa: CASRRDSSNQPQHF; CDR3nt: TGTGCCAGCAGGCGGGACAGTAGCAATCAGCCCCAGCATTTT
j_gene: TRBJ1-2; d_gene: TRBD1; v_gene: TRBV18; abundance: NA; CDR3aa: CASSLRPGTGGPRDYGYTF; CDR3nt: TGTGCCAGCTCACTACGCCCCGGGACAGGGGGTCCCAGAGACTATGGCTACACCTTC
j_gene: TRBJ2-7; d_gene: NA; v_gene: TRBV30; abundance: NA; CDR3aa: CAWSAQGYEQYF; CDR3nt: TGTGCCTGGAGCGCACAGGGTTACGAGCAGTACTTC
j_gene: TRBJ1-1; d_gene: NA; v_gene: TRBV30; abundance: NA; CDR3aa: CASNTEAFF; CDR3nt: TGTGCCTCAAACACTGAAGCTTTCTTT
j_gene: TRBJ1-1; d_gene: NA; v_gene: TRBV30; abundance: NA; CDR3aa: CAWSRGTEAFF; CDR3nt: TGTGCCTGGAGTCGGGGAACTGAAGCTTTCTTT
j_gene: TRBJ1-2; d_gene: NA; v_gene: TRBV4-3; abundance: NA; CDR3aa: CASSLTDRPYGYTF; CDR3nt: TGCGCCAGCAGCCTAACAGACAGGCCCTATGGCTACACCTTC
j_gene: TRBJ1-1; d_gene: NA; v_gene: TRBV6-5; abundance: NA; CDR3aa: CASSYSSSVTEAFF; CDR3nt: TGTGCCAGCAGTTACTCTTCTTCGGTTACTGAAGCTTTCTTT
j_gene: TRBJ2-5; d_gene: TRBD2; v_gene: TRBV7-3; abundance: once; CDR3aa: CASSSSGTSQETQYF; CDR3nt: TGTGCCAGCAGCTCCTCCGGGACTAGTCAAGAGACCCAGTACTTC
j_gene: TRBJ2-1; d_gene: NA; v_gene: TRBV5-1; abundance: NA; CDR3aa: CASSLYERGNEQFF; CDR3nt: TGCGCCAGCAGCCTGTACGAGCGAGGCAATGAGCAGTTCTTC
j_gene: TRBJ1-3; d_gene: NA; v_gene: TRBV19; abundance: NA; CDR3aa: CASTVDSLSGNTIYF; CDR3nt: TGTGCCAGTACCGTAGACAGTCTCTCTGGAAACACCATATATTTT
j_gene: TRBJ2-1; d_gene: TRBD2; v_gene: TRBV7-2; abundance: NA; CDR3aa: CASSSGLAHSYNEQFF; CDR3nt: TGTGCCAGCAGCTCAGGACTAGCTCACTCCTACAATGAGCAGTTCTTC
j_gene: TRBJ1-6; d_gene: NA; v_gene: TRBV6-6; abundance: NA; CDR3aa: CASRPPAGAGNSPLHF; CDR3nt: TGTGCCAGCAGACCCCCCGCGGGGGCAGGGAATTCACCCCTCCACTTT
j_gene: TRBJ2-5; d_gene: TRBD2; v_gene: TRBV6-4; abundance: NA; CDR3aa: CASSWRRGGQETQYF; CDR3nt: TGTGCCAGCAGCTGGAGGCGGGGGGGCCAGGAGACCCAGTACTTC
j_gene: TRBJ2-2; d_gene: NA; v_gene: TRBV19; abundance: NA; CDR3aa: CASSLGGRNTGELFF; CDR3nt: TGTGCCAGTAGTCTTGGTGGCAGGAACACCGGGGAGCTGTTTTTT
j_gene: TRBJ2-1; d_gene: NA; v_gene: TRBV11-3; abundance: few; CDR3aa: CASSLGSWNEQFF; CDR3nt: TGTGCCAGCAGCTTAGGCAGTTGGAATGAGCAGTTCTTC
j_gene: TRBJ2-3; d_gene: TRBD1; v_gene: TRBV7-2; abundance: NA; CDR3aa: CASSLEGGNTDTQYF; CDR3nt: TGTGCCAGCAGCTTAGAAGGGGGCAACACAGATACGCAGTATTTT